This TCR beta chain is drawn from a study of cytomegalovirus exposure and HLA in healthy donors (TCRdb year 2017). Looking at the study overall: A later analysis indicated that the 120 validation repertoires were generated on the platform also employed for the 700 or so repertoires of the first cohort. The aim of the study was to test whether cataloging public T cell receptors could identify signatures of past pathogen exposure. Besides the first cohort of around 670 subjects, a separate validation cohort made up of 90 to 150 different subjects was used. High-throughput TCR immunosequencing, statistical association of individual TCRs with disease status, and machine learning were combined to predict cytomegalovirus infection status.

The donors belonged to the validation cohort of 90 to 150 subjects, which was separate from the approximately 660-subject first cohort. Study-wide conclusions, independent of this receptor: The study gave a list of about 170 TCR beta chains associated with cytomegalovirus. In a later analysis, TCRs clustered in the first cohort were found to also tend to co-occur in the 110 or so validation repertoires, with about 93% of cluster scores above 0. Across donors, most TCR sequences were observed very rarely, whereas some public TCRs were present in many individuals. Cytomegalovirus status was reported to be diagnosed by the classifier with high specificity and sensitivity in both the original and validation cohorts. The authors suggested that the approach could potentially be generalized to other disease states and immunological phenotypes. The validation cohort had no HLA typing available for a later analysis, so co-occurrence within that cohort was assessed over all 120 or so repertoires. In vitro tests confirmed that a few of the cytomegalovirus-associated TCR beta chains recognize cytomegalovirus antigens.

Libraries came from the immunoSEQ multiplex PCR assay. In the paper's pipeline: A statistical classification framework was developed to diagnose cytomegalovirus status using the catalog of TCR beta chain sequences. This immuneACCESS table, as held by TCRdb, lists in-frame sequences with V and J called but not all clones. Of the missing ones, under half trace to an unresolved V gene in checked studies; the others have no known cause. The V and J calls and clone size were taken over from that table, and D and trimming were inferred from the DNA. The sample data list hundreds of thousands of clones, and roughly 88% of these were observed just once. The leading ten clones occupy over 12% of the sample. About this clone: Its antigen target is currently unknown. It has no much larger one-base neighbor in the sample; base qualities were not kept.

The cysteine opens and the phenylalanine closes a CDR3 of 12 amino acids. Kept here is only the CDR3 DNA, which spans 36 bases and is read in frame from base 1. In this chain, TRBV1 is recombined with TRBJ2-5. TRBV1 is classified as a pseudogene. The source material was PBMCs. This receptor was taken from a woman aged 25 to 39 in good health and CMV-seropositive. The CDR3 protein sequence reads: CTSSQPPETQYF. The bases are TGCACCAGCAGCCAACCACCAGAGACCCAGTACTTC.